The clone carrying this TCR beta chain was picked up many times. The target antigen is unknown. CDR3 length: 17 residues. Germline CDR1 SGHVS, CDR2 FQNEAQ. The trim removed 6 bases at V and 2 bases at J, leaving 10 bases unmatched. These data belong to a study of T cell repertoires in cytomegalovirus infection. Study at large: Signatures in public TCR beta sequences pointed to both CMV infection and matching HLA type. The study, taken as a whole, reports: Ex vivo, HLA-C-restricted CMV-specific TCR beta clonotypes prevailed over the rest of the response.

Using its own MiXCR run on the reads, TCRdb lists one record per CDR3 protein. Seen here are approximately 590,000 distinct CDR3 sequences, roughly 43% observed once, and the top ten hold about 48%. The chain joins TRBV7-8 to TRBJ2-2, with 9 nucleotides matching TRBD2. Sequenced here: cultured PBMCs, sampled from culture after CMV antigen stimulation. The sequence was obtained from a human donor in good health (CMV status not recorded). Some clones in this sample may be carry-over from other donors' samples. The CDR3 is CASRSLAGHSNTGELFF. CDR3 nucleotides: TGTGCCAGCAGGAGCCTAGCGGGGCATTCCAACACCGGGGAGCTGTTTTTT.